Below are 20 T cell receptor beta chains sequenced from a single sample in a study of shared clonotypes between healthy human individuals. This table comes from immunoSEQ multiplex PCR, and its TCRdb copy is limited to in-frame clones, with some not included. The sample records roughly 2.6 million clones, around 90% being singletons. Sequenced: naive CD4+ T cells sorted from blood. The subset here: CD45RA+ positively selected. The receptors were sampled from a man aged 18 to 30 in good health.

The gene calls are TRBV10-3 and TRBJ2-7, with TRBD1 identical over 7 bases. The V and J ends lost 4 bases and 2 bases, in that order; junction bases with no gene match: 8. Germline CDR1 ENHRY, CDR2 SYGVKD. CDR3 length equals 15 residues. CDR3 coding DNA: TGTGCCATCAGTGGTAGGGGACAGAACCCCTACGAGCAGTACTTC. Translated, it gives CAISGRGQNPYEQYF.

The chain has TRBV9 and TRBJ1-6; no definite D call. V shed 4 bases and J shed 3 bases, with 14 bases lying between them. The CDR3 sequence is 16 residues long. CDR1 and CDR2 from the germline V gene are SGDLS and YYNGEE. CDR3 residues: CASSLGGGLYNSPLHF. The CDR3 nucleotides read TGTGCCAGCAGCCTAGGAGGTGGGCTCTATAATTCACCCCTCCACTTT.

The chain carries TRBV7-2 and TRBJ2-7; 9 nucleotides match TRBD2. This CDR3 is 16 amino acids long. Germline loops: CDR1 SGHTA, CDR2 FQGNSA. J gave up 5 bases and V 5 bases, and 13 bases lay outside the gene matches. The CDR3, as DNA: TGTGCCAGCAGCCCCGGTTGGCTAGCGGGGAACGACGAGCAGTACTTC. Amino acid sequence: CASSPGWLAGNDEQYF.

The CDR3 region has the DNA TGTGCCAGCAGCTTACCCAACTTGGAGCAGTACTTC. As protein: CASSLPNLEQYF. The chain carries TRBV7-2 and TRBJ2-7; D gene unclear. Germline values: CDR1 SGHTA, CDR2 FQGNSA. This CDR3 is 12 amino acids long. The V and J ends lost 2 bases and 7 bases respectively, with 9 bases between them.

The chain recombines TRBV7-9 with TRBJ2-2; no reliable D call. This CDR3 is 15 amino acids long. CDR1 is SEHNR, CDR2 FQNEAQ, per germline (reference sequence). Trimming stripped 5 bases from V and 1 base from J, with 11 bases between. CDR3 DNA sequence: TGTGCCAGCAGCGCCGAGCGAGTGAACACCGGGGAGCTGTTTTTT. Translated: CASSAERVNTGELFF.

V is TRBV11-3 and J is TRBJ2-3; D is undetermined. V lost 1 base and J lost 7, with 9 bases in between. CDR1 and CDR2 (germline): SGHNT, YENEEA. The CDR3 runs 13 residues. Here the CDR3 reads CASSLGPGNTQYF. The DNA of the CDR3 is TGTGCCAGCAGCTTAGGACCTGGGAATACGCAGTATTTT.

The chain has TRBV30 and TRBJ2-5; the match to TRBD2 covers 11 bases. The V gene end was trimmed by 2 bases and the J gene end by 4 bases; junction bases not matched to a gene: 6. Per the germline V gene, CDR1 is GTSNPN and CDR2 is SVGIG (reference sequence). This CDR3 spans 15 amino acids. CDR3: CAWSTLAGEGETQYF. The CDR3 nucleotides read TGTGCCTGGAGTACACTAGCGGGAGAGGGAGAGACCCAGTACTTC.

Note on this clone: The same CDR3 can be traced to other DNA sequences in this sample. This rearrangement joins TRBV27 to TRBJ1-1; possibly TRBD1 for D (5 bases). Germline CDR1 is MNHEY and CDR2 is SMNVEV (reference sequence). Trimming removed 0 bases from V and 0 bases from J, with 8 bases in between. The CDR3 has 15 amino acids. CDR3 loop: CASSLSWGMNTEAFF. Here the CDR3 DNA reads TGTGCCAGCAGTTTATCGTGGGGCATGAACACTGAAGCTTTCTTT.

This chain uses TRBV7-3 with TRBJ2-3; 7 nucleotides line up with TRBD1. Unmatched junction bases numbered 4, after V lost 4 bases and J lost 0 bases. The CDR3 contains 15 residues. Germline V gene lookup returns CDR1 SGHTA and CDR2 FQGTGA. This chain's CDR3 is CASSWDSSSTDTQYF. The CDR3 DNA is TGTGCCAGCAGCTGGGACAGCTCTAGCACAGATACGCAGTATTTT. The entire variable domain, with the rest obtained from reference TRBV7-3 and TRBJ2-3, is as follows: GAGVSQTPSNKVTEKGKYVELRCDPISGHTALYWYRQSLGQGPEFLIYFQGTGAADDSGLPNDRFFAVRPEGSVSTLKIQRTERGDSAVYLCASSWDSSSTDTQYFGPGTRLTVL.

V usage is TRBV9 and J usage is TRBJ2-3, with 7 bases fitting TRBD1. V gave up 0 bases and J gave up 2 bases; unmatched junction bases: 3. Germline V gene lookup returns CDR1 SGDLS and CDR2 YYNGEE. The CDR3 contains 15 residues. CDR3 region: CASSVGTGDTDTQYF. The CDR3 nucleotides read TGTGCCAGCAGCGTAGGCACAGGGGACACAGATACGCAGTATTTT.

The V gene is TRBV27, the J gene TRBJ2-1; TRBD1 aligns across 11 bases. J was trimmed by 2 bases and V by 5 bases; bases with no gene match: 8. This CDR3 comprises 17 residues. The germline CDR1 and CDR2 sequences are MNHEY and SMNVEV (reference sequence). The CDR3 DNA is TGTGCCAGCAGTGCCTCCGGGACAGGGGGGACCTACAATGAGCAGTTCTTC. It is translated as CASSASGTGGTYNEQFF.

The gene calls are TRBV30 and TRBJ1-4; tentative D call: TRBD1 (5 bases). The CDR3 contains 14 residues. Trimming took 2 bases from V and 3 from J, leaving 10 bases between them. Germline V gene lookup returns CDR1 GTSNPN and CDR2 SVGIG (reference sequence). The CDR3 region has the DNA TGTGCCTGGAGTTTAGACAGCTCTAATGAAAAACTGTTTTTT. Translation gives CAWSLDSSNEKLFF.

This chain connects TRBV19 to TRBJ2-7, with 7 bases identical to TRBD1. CDR1 LNHDA and CDR2 SQIVND come from the germline V gene (reference sequence). Losses at the gene ends were 2 bases for V and 3 bases for J; bases not matched to a gene: 7. The CDR3 loop spans 15 amino acids. The CDR3 nucleotides are TGTGCCAGTAGTATACAGGGACAGCGATTCTACGAGCAGTACTTC. Amino acid sequence: CASSIQGQRFYEQYF. Full variable domain (rest looked up from reference TRBV19 and TRBJ2-7): DGGITQSPKYLFRKEGQNVTLSCEQNLNHDAMYWYRQDPGQGLRLIYYSQIVNDFQKGDIAEGYSVSREKKESFPLTVTSAQKNPTAFYLCASSIQGQRFYEQYFGPGTRLTVT.

The chain combines TRBV9 with TRBJ1-1; D is unresolved. The germline V gene has CDR1 SGDLS and CDR2 YYNGEE. Trimming pared 4 bases from V and 4 bases from J, leaving 14 bases between. CDR3 size: 14 residues. The CDR3 coding sequence is TGTGCCAGCAGCCGAGAGGTAATGGGCACTGAAGCTTTCTTT. As protein: CASSREVMGTEAFF.

The chain has TRBV10-3 and TRBJ2-5; D is possibly TRBD1 or TRBD2 (6 bases each). This CDR3 spans 13 amino acids. Germline V CDR1 and CDR2: ENHRY, SYGVKD. V lost 10 bases to trimming and J lost 3 bases, with 15 bases between them. CDR3 bases: TGTGCCACCTCCATGGGGGGCGAAGAGACCCAGTACTTC. Its protein product is CATSMGGEETQYF.

This chain links TRBV5-6 with TRBJ2-2; D is possibly TRBD1 or TRBD2 (5 bases each). Trimming stripped 3 bases from V and 5 bases from J, with 5 bases between. Per germline, CDR1 SGHDT and CDR2 YYEEEE. This CDR3 has 12 amino acids. The CDR3 protein is CASSWGTGELFF. CDR3 nucleotide sequence: TGTGCCAGCAGCTGGGGGACCGGGGAGCTGTTTTTT.

The J gene is TRBJ1-5, the V gene TRBV7-2; D perhaps matches TRBD1 (5 bases). The germline V gene has CDR1 SGHTA and CDR2 FQGNSA. The CDR3 extends over 15 amino acids. Trimming took 1 base from V and 6 from J, leaving 13 bases between them. The CDR3 spells CASSLEGALGQPQHF. The DNA for the CDR3 is TGTGCCAGCAGCTTAGAAGGGGCCCTTGGTCAGCCCCAGCATTTT.

With respect to this clone: Other DNA sequences within the sample encode an identical CDR3. The chain links TRBV27 to TRBJ2-3; 9 positions match TRBD2. The CDR3 has 15 amino acids. Germline V gene sequence: CDR1 MNHEY, CDR2 SMNVEV (reference sequence). Trimming removed 3 bases from V and 1 base from J; junction bases left unmatched: 2. CDR3 in DNA: TGTGCCAGCAGTTTTATAGCGGGGGGCACAGATACGCAGTATTTT. Translating gives CASSFIAGGTDTQYF.

V and J are TRBV19 and TRBJ2-1; 11 bases align to TRBD2. This CDR3 has 17 residues. The germline V gene has CDR1 LNHDA and CDR2 SQIVND (reference sequence). With 9 bases clipped from V and 0 bases from J, the junction kept 10 bases outside the gene matches. The CDR3 DNA is TGTGCCAGCTCGTCAGCTAGCGGGAGGTTCTCCTACAATGAGCAGTTCTTC. Protein sequence: CASSSASGRFSYNEQFF.

V and J are TRBV27 and TRBJ2-1; possibly TRBD1 for D (5 bases). The V gene lost 1 base and the J gene lost 9 bases, with 10 bases spanning the gap. This CDR3 has 13 amino acids. Per the germline V gene, CDR1 is MNHEY and CDR2 is SMNVEV (reference sequence). The CDR3 loop is CASSLLRGTEQFF. The DNA of the CDR3 is TGTGCCAGCAGTTTATTAAGGGGAACTGAGCAGTTCTTC.